This T cell receptor (beta chain) derives from a study of PD-L1 blockade in urothelial cancer. Study summary: Before enrollment, 0 to 3 chemotherapy regimens had been given to patients. Samples of blood were analyzed 3 weeks (second dose) and 6 weeks after treatment start. General study results and limits: Tumor-associated TCR clones expanded more in blood at 3 weeks in patients with durable benefit.

Stated time point: pretreatment peripheral blood. Produced via immunoSEQ multiplex PCR; TCRdb's table is partial and in-frame only. The sample has tens of thousands of clones; roughly 86% are singletons. In its sample, this clone was seen many times. Its antigen remains unidentified. With V trimmed by 3 bases and J by 0 bases, 4 bases remained unmatched. Germline CDR1 LGHNA, CDR2 YSLEER. This CDR3 spans 16 amino acids. The chain links TRBV4-3 to TRBJ2-1, with 8 bases lining up with TRBD1. The material was PBMCs, obtained around atezolizumab (anti-PD-L1) treatment. The clonotype originates from a man between 60 and 70 years old with urothelial cancer. The CDR3 DNA is TGCGCCAGCAGCCATGATACAGGGGGCTCCTACAATGAGCAGTTCTTC. It encodes CASSHDTGGSYNEQFF.